The 21 T cell receptor beta chains reported below all come from one sample, sequenced in a study of spatial heterogeneity in lung cancer. Study-wide findings and caveats: Tracking of tumor mutation counts was seen in expanded intratumoral alpha and beta TCR counts.

Specified time point: sample taken at primary tumor resection. Their cognate antigens are unknown. TCRdb reprocessed the 5' RACE reads with MiXCR, giving one entry per CDR3 protein. Of 3,000 to 4,500 distinct CDR3 sequences listed, about a tenth were seen once; the top ten hold approximately 56%. The sample was lung tumor tissue, taken at surgery. All receptors come from a male donor with early-stage non-small cell lung cancer.

This clonotype was counted a few times. This sequence joins TRBV20-1 and TRBJ1-2; possible D gene TRBD1, 5 bases. V was pared by 5 bases and J by 0 bases, with 13 bases between. Germline V gene data show CDR1 as DFQATT and CDR2 as SNEGSKA (reference sequence). The CDR3 is 14 residues long. Here the CDR3 DNA reads TGCAGTGCTCGCCGACAGAGAGCTAACTATGGCTACACCTTC. This gives the protein CSARRQRANYGYTF.

This clonotype was recorded many times. The rearrangement links TRBV12-3 or TRBV12-4 to TRBJ2-2; D not certain. V lost 6 bases and J 5 bases, leaving 10 bases between the germline ends. The CDR3 consists of 13 residues. CDR3 nucleotides: TGTGCCAGCAGCCCCTCACTGACCGGGGAGCTGTTTTTT. This codes for CASSPSLTGELFF.

This clonotype is categorized as medium-sized. The CDR3: CAIKGTTNEKLFF. The CDR3 coding sequence is TGTGCCATCAAAGGGACGACTAATGAAAAACTGTTTTTT. V gene TRBV10-3 combines with J gene TRBJ1-4, with TRBD1 as a possible D gene (5 bases). V lost 7 bases to trimming and J lost 2 bases, with 8 bases between them. Germline CDR1 is ENHRY and CDR2 is SYGVKD. The CDR3 contains 13 residues.

The chain couples TRBV4-2 to TRBJ2-7; D is unresolved. Germline V CDR1 and CDR2: LGHNA, YNFKEQ. Trimming removed 0 bases at V and 1 base at J, with 10 bases between. The CDR3 sequence is 15 residues long. CDR3 sequence: CASSQDWAVSYEQYF. For the CDR3, the DNA is TGTGCCAGCAGCCAAGATTGGGCAGTTTCCTACGAGCAGTACTTC.

The chain employs TRBV7-6 and TRBJ2-3; 9 bases agree with TRBD1. CDR1 and CDR2 from the germline V gene are SGHVS and FNYEAQ. Trimming at V came to 9 bases and at J to 6 bases, leaving 7 bases not matched to a gene. The CDR3 extends over 13 amino acids. In DNA form, the CDR3 reads TGTGCCAGTTCGGGACAGGGAATTGATACGCAGTATTTT. This gives the protein CASSGQGIDTQYF.

This clonotype rates as large. The chain has TRBV27 and TRBJ1-5, with D possibly TRBD1 on 6 matching bases. Trimming took 8 bases from V and 3 from J, leaving 17 bases between them. The CDR3 extends over 15 amino acids. The germline V gene has CDR1 MNHEY and CDR2 SMNVEV (reference sequence). CDR3 region: CASGLQGTANQPQHF. CDR3 nucleotide sequence: TGTGCCAGCGGATTACAGGGTACCGCCAATCAGCCCCAGCATTTT.

This clonotype is labeled medium-sized. The chain joins TRBV6-2 or TRBV6-3 to TRBJ1-5; 7 nucleotides agree with TRBD1. Germline V gene sequence: CDR1 MNHEY, CDR2 SVGEGT. The CDR3 totals 16 residues. V was pared by 2 bases and J by 5 bases, with 9 bases of the junction left unmatched. CDR3 protein: CASSYVRGLIDQPQHF. The DNA of the CDR3 is TGTGCCAGCAGTTACGTGAGGGGGCTCATCGATCAGCCCCAGCATTTT.

This chain joins TRBV25-1 and TRBJ2-3; 8 nucleotides match TRBD2. After removal of 3 bases from V and 4 bases from J, the junction contained 6 bases not matched to a gene. CDR1 and CDR2 from the germline V gene are MGHDK and SYGVNS. This CDR3 has 15 residues. CDR3 in DNA: TGTGCCAGCAGTGATAGCGGGATGCTAGCAGATACGCAGTATTTT. It specifies CASSDSGMLADTQYF.

This clonotype ranks as medium-sized (0.01 to 0.1%). The V call is TRBV19, the J call TRBJ2-5; D is ambiguous. The length of the CDR3 is 13 residues. The germline V and J ends were trimmed by 4 bases and 2 bases, with 8 bases remaining between them. Germline V gene sequence: CDR1 LNHDA, CDR2 SQIVND (reference sequence). The CDR3 loop is CASSTSLQETQYF. The CDR3 DNA reads as TGTGCCAGTAGTACCTCCTTACAAGAGACCCAGTACTTC. Together with reference TRBV19 and TRBJ2-5, the CDR3 gives the full variable domain: DGGITQSPKYLFRKEGQNVTLSCEQNLNHDAMYWYRQDPGQGLRLIYYSQIVNDFQKGDIAEGYSVSREKKESFPLTVTSAQKNPTAFYLCASSTSLQETQYFGPGTRLLVL.

A few counts support this clonotype. The rearrangement joins TRBV29-1 to TRBJ2-2; 7 positions agree with TRBD1. The CDR3 contains 15 residues. V gave up 5 bases and J gave up 1 base; unmatched junction bases: 7. CDR1 and CDR2 from the germline V gene are SQVTM and ANQGSEA. The CDR3 coding sequence is TGCAGCGTTCACGGACAGGCCCAGAACACCGGGGAGCTGTTTTTT. Its protein is CSVHGQAQNTGELFF.

This clonotype was counted between two and nine times. This chain uses TRBV7-2 with TRBJ2-3; D tentatively reads TRBD1 or TRBD2 (5 bases each). V dropped 3 bases and J dropped 5 bases, with 12 bases sitting between them. From germline, CDR1 is SGHTA and CDR2 FQGNSA. The CDR3 sequence is 14 residues long. In DNA, the CDR3 is TGTGCCAGCAGCTTCGGGACCCTGGGAGATACGCAGTATTTT. It translates to CASSFGTLGDTQYF.

This clonotype appeared a few times. J is TRBJ2-1 and V is TRBV5-5; 12 nucleotides agree with TRBD2. With V trimmed by 1 base and J by 5 bases, 10 bases remained unmatched. The CDR3 length is 18 residues. CDR1 and CDR2 (germline): SGHKS, YYEKEE (reference sequence). For the CDR3, the DNA is TGTGCCAGCAGCTTGAGGGATAAAAGGACTAGCGGGGACAATGAGCAGTTCTTC. Protein product: CASSLRDKRTSGDNEQFF.

This clonotype occurred a few times. The CDR3 loop is CASSTLAGVRKTQYF. As DNA, the CDR3 is TGTGCCAGCAGCACACTAGCGGGAGTAAGGAAGACCCAGTACTTC. The gene calls are TRBV6-1 and TRBJ2-5; 11 bases match TRBD2. The germline CDR1 and CDR2 sequences are MNHNS and SASEGT. The CDR3 consists of 15 residues. Unmatched junction bases numbered 9, after V lost 6 bases and J lost 6 bases.

This clonotype showed up many times. This chain joins TRBV4-3 and TRBJ2-1; D is possibly TRBD2 (6 bases). The length of the CDR3 is 15 residues. CDR1 is LGHNA, CDR2 YSLEER, per germline. V was trimmed by 4 bases and J by 6 bases, leaving 16 bases between them. CDR3 protein: CASSPTAGLFNEQFF. The CDR3 coding sequence is TGCGCCAGCAGCCCAACCGCCGGACTATTCAATGAGCAGTTCTTC.

This clonotype was seen more than once but under ten times. The chain employs TRBV19 and TRBJ1-1; D is ambiguous. From germline, CDR1 is LNHDA and CDR2 SQIVND (reference sequence). CDR3 length: 16 residues. The V and J ends lost 0 bases and 4 bases respectively, with 15 bases between them. In DNA, the CDR3 is TGTGCCAGTAGTATAGATGGCATAGGGCTGGGCACTGAAGCTTTCTTT. Protein product: CASSIDGIGLGTEAFF.

This rearrangement joins TRBV7-2 to TRBJ1-5; D might be TRBD1 (5 bases). The length of the CDR3 is 15 residues. V was cut by 5 bases and J by 0 bases, with 11 bases left in between. Germline lookup yields CDR1 SGHTA and CDR2 FQGNSA. The CDR3 DNA is TGTGCCAGCAGCCCGGGGCGGTCTAGCAATCAGCCCCAGCATTTT. It codes for CASSPGRSSNQPQHF. The whole variable domain, remainder taken from reference TRBV7-2 and TRBJ1-5, is GAGVSQSPSNKVTEKGKDVELRCDPISGHTALYWYRQSLGQGLEFLIYFQGNSAPDKSGLPSDRFSAERTGGSVSTLTIQRTQQEDSAVYLCASSPGRSSNQPQHFGDGTRLSIL.

This clonotype was seen a few times. The chain has TRBV5-5 and TRBJ2-7, with 8 bases aligning to TRBD2. The J segment lost 3 bases and the V segment lost 0 bases, leaving 5 bases of the junction unmatched. CDR1 is SGHKS, CDR2 YYEKEE, per germline (reference sequence). The CDR3 length is 15 residues. CDR3 loop: CASSLAGLALYEQYF. DNA for the CDR3: TGTGCCAGCAGCTTGGCCGGACTAGCCCTCTACGAGCAGTACTTC. Looking up the rest from reference TRBV5-5 and TRBJ2-7 gives the full variable domain: DAGVTQSPTHLIKTRGQQVTLRCSPISGHKSVSWYQQVLGQGPQFIFQYYEKEERGRGNFPDRFSARQFPNYSSELNVNALLLGDSALYLCASSLAGLALYEQYFGPGTRLTVT.

The chain uses TRBV12-3 or TRBV12-4 and TRBJ1-5, with TRBD1 matching 9 bases. Losses at the gene ends were 3 bases for V and 2 bases for J; bases not matched to a gene: 2. CDR3 length equals 15 residues. The CDR3, as DNA: TGTGCCAGCAGTTTTCGGGACAGGGGCAATCAGCCCCAGCATTTT. This encodes CASSFRDRGNQPQHF.

Only a few counts were recorded for this clonotype. This chain links TRBV28 with TRBJ2-7; the D is unclear. V was cut by 3 bases and J by 3 bases, with 9 bases left in between. In germline, CDR1 is MDHEN, CDR2 SYDVKM. The CDR3 length is 13 residues. CDR3 sequence reads: CASSFSTHYEQYF. The DNA of the CDR3 is TGTGCCAGCAGTTTTAGCACACACTACGAGCAGTACTTC. Full variable domain (outside the CDR3, taken from reference TRBV28 and TRBJ2-7): DVKVTQSSRYLVKRTGEKVFLECVQDMDHENMFWYRQDPGLGLRLIYFSYDVKMKEKGDIPEGYSVSREKKERFSLILESASTNQTSMYLCASSFSTHYEQYFGPGTRLTVT.

This clonotype was picked up a small number of times. The chain uses TRBV5-1 and TRBJ2-2; 8 bases map to TRBD2. CDR1 is SGHRS, CDR2 YFSETQ, per germline. The CDR3 is 17 residues long. V lost 0 bases to trimming and J lost 4 bases; unmatched junction nucleotides: 8. The CDR3 DNA follows: TGCGCCAGCAGCTTGGAGCGGGGGCGCGGGATCACCGGGGAGCTGTTTTTT. Protein product: CASSLERGRGITGELFF. The full variable domain, its missing parts supplied by reference TRBV5-1 and TRBJ2-2, is KAGVTQTPRYLIKTRGQQVTLSCSPISGHRSVSWYQQTPGQGLQFLFEYFSETQRNKGNFPGRFSGRQFSNSRSEMNVSTLELGDSALYLCASSLERGRGITGELFFGEGSRLTVL.

Relative to its sample, this clonotype is medium-sized. The V gene is TRBV10-2, the J gene TRBJ2-1, with 10 bases matching TRBD2. In germline, CDR1 is WSHSY, CDR2 SAAADI. V lost 6 bases and J lost 3; bases outside the gene matches: 5. The CDR3 has 15 residues. The CDR3 is CASSYGLADYNEQFF. CDR3 DNA sequence: TGCGCCAGCAGCTATGGACTAGCGGACTACAATGAGCAGTTCTTC.